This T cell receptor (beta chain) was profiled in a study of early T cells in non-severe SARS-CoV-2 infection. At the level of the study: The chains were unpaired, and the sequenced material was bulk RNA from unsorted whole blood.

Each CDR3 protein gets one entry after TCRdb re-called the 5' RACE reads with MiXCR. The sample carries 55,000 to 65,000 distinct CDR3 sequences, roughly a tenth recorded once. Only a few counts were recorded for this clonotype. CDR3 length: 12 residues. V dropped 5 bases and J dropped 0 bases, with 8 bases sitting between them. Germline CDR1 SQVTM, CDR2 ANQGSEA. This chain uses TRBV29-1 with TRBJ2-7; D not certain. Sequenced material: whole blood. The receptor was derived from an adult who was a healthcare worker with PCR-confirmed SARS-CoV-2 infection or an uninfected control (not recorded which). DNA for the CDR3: TGCAGCGTTTGGCAGAGCTCCTACGAGCAGTACTTC. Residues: CSVWQSSYEQYF.